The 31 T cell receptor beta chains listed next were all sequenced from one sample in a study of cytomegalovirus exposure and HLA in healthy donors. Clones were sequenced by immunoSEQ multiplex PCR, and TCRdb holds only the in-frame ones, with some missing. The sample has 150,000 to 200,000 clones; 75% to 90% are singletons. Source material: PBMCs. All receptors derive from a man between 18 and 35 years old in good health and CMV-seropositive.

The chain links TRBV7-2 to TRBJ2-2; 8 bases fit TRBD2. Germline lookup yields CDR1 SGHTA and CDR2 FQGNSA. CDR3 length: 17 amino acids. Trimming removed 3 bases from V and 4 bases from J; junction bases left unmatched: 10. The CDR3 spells CASSFLARSGGTGELFF. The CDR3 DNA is TGTGCCAGCAGCTTCCTCGCCAGAAGCGGGGGCACCGGGGAGCTGTTTTTT.

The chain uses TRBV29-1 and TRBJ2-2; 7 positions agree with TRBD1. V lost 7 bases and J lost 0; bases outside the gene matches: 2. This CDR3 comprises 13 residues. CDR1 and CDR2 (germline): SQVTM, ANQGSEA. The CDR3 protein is CSADRSNTGELFF. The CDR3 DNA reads TGCAGCGCGGACAGGTCGAACACCGGGGAGCTGTTTTTT.

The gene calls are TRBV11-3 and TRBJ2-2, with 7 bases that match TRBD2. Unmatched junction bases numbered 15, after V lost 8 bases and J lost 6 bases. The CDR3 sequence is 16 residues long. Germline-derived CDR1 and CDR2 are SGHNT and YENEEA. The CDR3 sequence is CASARPRERVAGELFF. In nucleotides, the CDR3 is TGTGCCAGCGCCCGCCCGCGGGAGCGGGTGGCCGGGGAGCTGTTTTTT.

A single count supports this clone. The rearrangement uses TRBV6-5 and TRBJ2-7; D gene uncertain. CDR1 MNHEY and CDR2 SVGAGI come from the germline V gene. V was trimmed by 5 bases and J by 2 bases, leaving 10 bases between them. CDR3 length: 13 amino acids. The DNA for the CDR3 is TGTGCCAGCAGTGCCCGGGTCGCCTACGAGCAGTACTTC. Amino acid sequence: CASSARVAYEQYF.

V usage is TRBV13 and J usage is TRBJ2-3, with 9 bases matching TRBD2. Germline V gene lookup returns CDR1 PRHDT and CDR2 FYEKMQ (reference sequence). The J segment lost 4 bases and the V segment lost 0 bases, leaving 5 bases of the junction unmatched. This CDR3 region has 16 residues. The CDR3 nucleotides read TGTGCCAGCAGCTTAGGAGGCGGGAGGGCCGCAGATACGCAGTATTTT. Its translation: CASSLGGGRAADTQYF.

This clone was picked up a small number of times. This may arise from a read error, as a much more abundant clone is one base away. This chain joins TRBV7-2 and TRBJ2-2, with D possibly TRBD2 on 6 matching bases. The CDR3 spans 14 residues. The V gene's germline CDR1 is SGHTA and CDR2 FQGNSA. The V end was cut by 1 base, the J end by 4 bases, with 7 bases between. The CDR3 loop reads CASSLVGGTGELFF. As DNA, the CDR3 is TGTGCCAGCAGCTTAGTGGGGGGCACCGGGGAGCTGTTTTTT.

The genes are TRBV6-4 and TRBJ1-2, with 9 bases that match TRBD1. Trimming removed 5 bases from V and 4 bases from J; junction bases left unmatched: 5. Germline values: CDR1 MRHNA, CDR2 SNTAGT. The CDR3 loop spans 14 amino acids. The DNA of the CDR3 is TGTGCCAGCAGTCCCGGGACAGGGTCCTATGGCTACACCTTC. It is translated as CASSPGTGSYGYTF.

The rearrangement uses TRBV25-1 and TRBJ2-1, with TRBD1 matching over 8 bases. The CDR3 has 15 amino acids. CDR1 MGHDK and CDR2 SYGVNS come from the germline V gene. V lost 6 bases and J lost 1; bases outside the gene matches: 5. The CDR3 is CASSYTGGSYNEQFF. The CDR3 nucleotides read TGTGCCAGCAGCTATACAGGGGGGTCCTACAATGAGCAGTTCTTC.

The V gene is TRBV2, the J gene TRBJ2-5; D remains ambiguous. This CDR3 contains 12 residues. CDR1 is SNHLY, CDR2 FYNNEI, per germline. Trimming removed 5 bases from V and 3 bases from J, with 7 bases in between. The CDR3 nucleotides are TGTGCCAGCAGTCAATTCAAAGAGACCCAGTACTTC. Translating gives CASSQFKETQYF. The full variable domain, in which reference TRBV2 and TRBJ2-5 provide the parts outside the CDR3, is EPEVTQTPSHQVTQMGQEVILRCVPISNHLYFYWYRQILGQKVEFLVSFYNNEISEKSEIFDDQFSVERPDGSNFTLKIRSTKLEDSAMYFCASSQFKETQYFGPGTRLLVL.

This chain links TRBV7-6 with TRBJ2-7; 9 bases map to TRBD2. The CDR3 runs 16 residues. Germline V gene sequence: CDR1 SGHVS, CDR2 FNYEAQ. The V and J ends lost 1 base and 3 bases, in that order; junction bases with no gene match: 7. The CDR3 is CASSLGAGGVGYEQYF. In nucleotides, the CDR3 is TGTGCCAGCAGCTTAGGTGCGGGGGGGGTTGGCTACGAGCAGTACTTC.

The CDR3 protein is CASSLATSGTYNEQFF. In DNA form, the CDR3 reads TGTGCCAGCAGCTTAGCAACTAGCGGGACCTACAATGAGCAGTTCTTC. The chain has TRBV7-8 and TRBJ2-1; TRBD2 matches at 10 bases. Germline assignment: CDR1 SGHVS and CDR2 FQNEAQ. The CDR3 sequence is 16 residues long. J was trimmed by 2 bases and V by 0 bases; bases with no gene match: 1.

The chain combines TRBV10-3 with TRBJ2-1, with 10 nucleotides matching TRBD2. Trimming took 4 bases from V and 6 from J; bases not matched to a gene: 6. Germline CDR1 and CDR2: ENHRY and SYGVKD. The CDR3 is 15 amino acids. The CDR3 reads CAISGEREGANEQFF. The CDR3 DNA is TGTGCCATCAGTGGAGAGCGGGAGGGGGCCAATGAGCAGTTCTTC.

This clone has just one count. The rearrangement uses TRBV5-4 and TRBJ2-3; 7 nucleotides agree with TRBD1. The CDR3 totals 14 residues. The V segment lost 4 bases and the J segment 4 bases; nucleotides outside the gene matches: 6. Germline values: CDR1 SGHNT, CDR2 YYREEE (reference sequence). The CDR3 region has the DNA TGTGCCAGCAGCCGAGGACAGGCCCCAGATACGCAGTATTTT. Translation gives CASSRGQAPDTQYF.

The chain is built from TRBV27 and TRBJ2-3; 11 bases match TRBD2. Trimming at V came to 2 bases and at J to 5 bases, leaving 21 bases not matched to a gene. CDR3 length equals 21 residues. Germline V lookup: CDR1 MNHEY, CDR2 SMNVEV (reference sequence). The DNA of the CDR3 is TGTGCCAGCAGTTTACCGAGCGCCGGGACTAGCGGCCCCATAAGACGAGATACGCAGTATTTT. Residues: CASSLPSAGTSGPIRRDTQYF.

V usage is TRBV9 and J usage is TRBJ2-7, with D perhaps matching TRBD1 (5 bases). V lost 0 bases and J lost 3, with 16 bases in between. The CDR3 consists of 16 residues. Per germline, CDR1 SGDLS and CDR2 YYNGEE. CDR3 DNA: TGTGCCAGCAGCGTAGAGGGGATGGCCCCCTACTACGAGCAGTACTTC. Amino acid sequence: CASSVEGMAPYYEQYF.

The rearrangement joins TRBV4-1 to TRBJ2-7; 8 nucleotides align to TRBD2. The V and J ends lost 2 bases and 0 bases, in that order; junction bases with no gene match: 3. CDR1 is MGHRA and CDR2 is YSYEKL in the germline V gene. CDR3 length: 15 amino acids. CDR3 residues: CASSQSTSGSYEQYF. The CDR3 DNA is TGCGCCAGCAGCCAATCCACTAGCGGCTCCTACGAGCAGTACTTC.

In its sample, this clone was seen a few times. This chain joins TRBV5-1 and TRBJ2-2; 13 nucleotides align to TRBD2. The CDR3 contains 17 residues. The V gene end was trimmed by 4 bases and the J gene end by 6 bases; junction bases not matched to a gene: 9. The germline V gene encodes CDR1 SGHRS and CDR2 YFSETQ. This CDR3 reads CASSHRTSGRDSGELFF. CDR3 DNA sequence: TGCGCCAGCAGCCATCGGACTAGCGGGAGAGACTCCGGGGAGCTGTTTTTT.

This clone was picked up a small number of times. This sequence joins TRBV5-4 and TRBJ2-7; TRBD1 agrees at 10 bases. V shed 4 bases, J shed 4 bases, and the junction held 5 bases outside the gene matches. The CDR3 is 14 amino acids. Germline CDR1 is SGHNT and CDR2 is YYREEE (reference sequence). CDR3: CASSPDRGGYEQYF. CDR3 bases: TGTGCCAGCAGCCCGGACAGGGGGGGGTACGAGCAGTACTTC.

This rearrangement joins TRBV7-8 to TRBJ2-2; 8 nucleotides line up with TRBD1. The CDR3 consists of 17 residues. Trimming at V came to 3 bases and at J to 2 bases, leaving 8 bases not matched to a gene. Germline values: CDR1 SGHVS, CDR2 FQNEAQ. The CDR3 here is CASSLQGAGGNTGELFF. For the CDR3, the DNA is TGTGCCAGCAGCTTGCAGGGGGCTGGGGGAAACACCGGGGAGCTGTTTTTT.

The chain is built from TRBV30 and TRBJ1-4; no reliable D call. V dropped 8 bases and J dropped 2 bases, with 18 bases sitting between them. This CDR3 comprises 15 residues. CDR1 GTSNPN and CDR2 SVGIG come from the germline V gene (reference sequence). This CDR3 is CALKAESLTNEKLFF. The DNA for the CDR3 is TGTGCCCTCAAAGCGGAAAGTCTGACTAATGAAAAACTGTTTTTT.

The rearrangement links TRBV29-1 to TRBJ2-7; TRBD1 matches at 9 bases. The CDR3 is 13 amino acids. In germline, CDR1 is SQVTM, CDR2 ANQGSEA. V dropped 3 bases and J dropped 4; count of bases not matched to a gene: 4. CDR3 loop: CSVDGTGQYEQYF. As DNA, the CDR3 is TGCAGCGTTGACGGGACAGGGCAATACGAGCAGTACTTC.

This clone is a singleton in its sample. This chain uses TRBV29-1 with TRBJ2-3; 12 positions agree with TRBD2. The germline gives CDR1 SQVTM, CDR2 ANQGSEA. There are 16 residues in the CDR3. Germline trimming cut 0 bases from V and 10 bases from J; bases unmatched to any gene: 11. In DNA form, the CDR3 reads TGCAGCGTTGAAGATCGGACTAGCGGGGTCCTGGAGTCGCAGTATTTT. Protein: CSVEDRTSGVLESQYF.

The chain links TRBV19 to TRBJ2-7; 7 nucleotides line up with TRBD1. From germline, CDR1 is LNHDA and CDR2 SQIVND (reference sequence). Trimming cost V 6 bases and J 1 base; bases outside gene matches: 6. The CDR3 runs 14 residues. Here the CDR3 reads CASRATGLSYEQYF. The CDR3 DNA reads TGTGCCAGTAGAGCGACAGGGCTTTCCTACGAGCAGTACTTC.

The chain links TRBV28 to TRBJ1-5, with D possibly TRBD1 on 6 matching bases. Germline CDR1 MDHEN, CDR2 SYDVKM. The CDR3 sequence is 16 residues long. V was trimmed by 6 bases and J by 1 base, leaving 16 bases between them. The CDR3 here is CASRRKKDSSNQPQHF. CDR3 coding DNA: TGTGCCAGCAGACGGAAAAAGGACAGCAGCAATCAGCCCCAGCATTTT.

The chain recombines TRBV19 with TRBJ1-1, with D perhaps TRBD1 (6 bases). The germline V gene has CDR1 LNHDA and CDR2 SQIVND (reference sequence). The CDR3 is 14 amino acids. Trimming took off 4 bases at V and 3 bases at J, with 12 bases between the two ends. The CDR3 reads CASSTRGGDTEAFF. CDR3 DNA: TGTGCCAGTAGTACCAGAGGGGGTGACACTGAAGCTTTCTTT. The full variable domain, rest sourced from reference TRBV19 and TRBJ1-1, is DGGITQSPKYLFRKEGQNVTLSCEQNLNHDAMYWYRQDPGQGLRLIYYSQIVNDFQKGDIAEGYSVSREKKESFPLTVTSAQKNPTAFYLCASSTRGGDTEAFFGQGTRLTVV.

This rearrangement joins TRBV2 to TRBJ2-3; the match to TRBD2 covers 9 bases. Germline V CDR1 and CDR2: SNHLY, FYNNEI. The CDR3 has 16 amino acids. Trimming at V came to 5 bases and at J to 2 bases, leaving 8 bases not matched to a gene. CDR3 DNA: TGTGCCAGCAGTCCGGGACTAGCCTATTTCACAGATACGCAGTATTTT. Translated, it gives CASSPGLAYFTDTQYF.

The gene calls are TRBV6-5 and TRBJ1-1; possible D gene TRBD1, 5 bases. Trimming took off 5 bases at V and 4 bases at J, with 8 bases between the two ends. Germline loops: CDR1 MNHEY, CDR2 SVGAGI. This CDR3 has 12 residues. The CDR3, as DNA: TGTGCCAGCAGTATCGGGGGCACTGAAGCTTTCTTT. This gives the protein CASSIGGTEAFF.

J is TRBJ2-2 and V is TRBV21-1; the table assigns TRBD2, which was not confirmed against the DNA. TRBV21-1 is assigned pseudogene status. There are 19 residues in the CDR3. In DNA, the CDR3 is TGTGCCAGCAGCAAATCCGGGCCGGGACTAGCGGAAAACACCGGGGAGCTGTTTTTT. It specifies CASSKSGPGLAENTGELFF.

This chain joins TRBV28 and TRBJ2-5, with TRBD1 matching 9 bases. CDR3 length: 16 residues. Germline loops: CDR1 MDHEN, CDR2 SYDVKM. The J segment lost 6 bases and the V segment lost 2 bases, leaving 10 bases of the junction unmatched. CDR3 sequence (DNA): TGTGCCAGCAGTTTACCGTGGCCGGGACAGGGAAAGACCCAGTACTTC. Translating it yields CASSLPWPGQGKTQYF. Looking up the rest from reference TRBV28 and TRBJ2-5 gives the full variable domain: DVKVTQSSRYLVKRTGEKVFLECVQDMDHENMFWYRQDPGLGLRLIYFSYDVKMKEKGDIPEGYSVSREKKERFSLILESASTNQTSMYLCASSLPWPGQGKTQYFGPGTRLLVL.

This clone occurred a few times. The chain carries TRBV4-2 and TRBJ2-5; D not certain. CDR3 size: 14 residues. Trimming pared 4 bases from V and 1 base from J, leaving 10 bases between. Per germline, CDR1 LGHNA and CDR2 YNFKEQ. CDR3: CASSLSLSQETQYF. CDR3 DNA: TGTGCCAGCAGCCTTTCTCTGTCCCAAGAGACCCAGTACTTC.

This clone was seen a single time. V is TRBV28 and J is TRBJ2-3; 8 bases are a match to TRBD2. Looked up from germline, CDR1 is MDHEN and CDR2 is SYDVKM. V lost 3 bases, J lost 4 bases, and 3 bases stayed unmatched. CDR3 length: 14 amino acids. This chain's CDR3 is CASSFAGGADTQYF. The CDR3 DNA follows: TGTGCCAGCAGTTTTGCGGGAGGTGCAGATACGCAGTATTTT.